These 21 T cell receptor beta chains originate from one sample sequenced in a study of blood T cells in healthy people across ages. Using a J-beta primer mix together with a sample-barcoded 5' primer, a second PCR was run for roughly 6 to 12 cycles. TCRdb re-called the 5' RACE reads with MiXCR, one entry per CDR3 protein. The sample shows about 780,000 distinct CDR3 sequences, more than 35% of them seen only once. The sequencing sample was made of blood. The origin of the receptors is an elderly man in good health.

The chain couples TRBV12-3 or TRBV12-4 to TRBJ2-7; D uncertain. The CDR3 sequence is 12 residues long. V gave up 4 bases and J gave up 0 bases, with 4 bases separating them. For the CDR3, the DNA is TGTGCCAGCAGTTCCCTCTCCTACGAGCAGTACTTC. Encoded protein: CASSSLSYEQYF.

V gene TRBV14 combines with J gene TRBJ2-3; no firm D call. The germline CDR1 and CDR2 sequences are SGHDN and FVKESK. CDR3 size: 15 residues. V was shortened by 0 bases and J by 2 bases, with 9 bases between the two germline ends. The CDR3 sequence: CASSQDRADTDTQYF. CDR3 in DNA: TGTGCCAGCAGCCAAGACCGGGCGGACACAGATACGCAGTATTTT. Full variable domain (rest looked up from reference TRBV14 and TRBJ2-3): EAGVTQFPSHSVIEKGQTVTLRCDPISGHDNLYWYRRVMGKEIKFLLHFVKESKQDESGMPNNRFLAERTGGTYSTLKVQPAELEDSGVYFCASSQDRADTDTQYFGPGTRLTVL.

This clonotype was seen more than once but under ten times. Its ends do not fully match the called genes, so a read error is possible. This rearrangement joins TRBV20-1 to TRBJ2-5; D call uncertain. The CDR3 consists of 16 residues. Germline CDR1 DFQATT, CDR2 SNEGSKA (reference sequence). The CDR3 DNA reads as TGCAGTGCTAGAGCCCTTACAAGGCTAAGCCAAGGGACCCAGTACTTC. It is translated as CSARALTRLSQGTQYF.

As concerns this clonotype: The junction departs from germline at one end; a sequencing error may be responsible. The chain carries TRBV24-1 and TRBJ2-1; 9 positions match TRBD1. Germline V gene lookup returns CDR1 KGHDR and CDR2 SFDVKD. This CDR3 has 16 amino acids. The CDR3 region is CTTSDSGTGKRETQFF. The CDR3 DNA reads as TGTACCACCAGTGATTCCGGGACAGGGAAACGAGAGACCCAGTTCTTC.

The chain employs TRBV7-2 and TRBJ1-2; 7 bases map to TRBD1. CDR3 size: 18 residues. From germline, CDR1 is SGHTA and CDR2 FQGNSA. V trimming: 1 base; J trimming: 0 bases; junction bases outside the gene matches: 11. Written as DNA, the CDR3 is TGTGCCAGCAGCTTAGTGGGAGGGGGCACGGGAGCTAACTATGGCTACACCTTC. It encodes CASSLVGGGTGANYGYTF.

The gene calls are TRBV3-1 and TRBJ2-7; 8 bases are shared with TRBD1. The CDR3 sequence is 16 residues long. Germline V lookup: CDR1 LGHDT, CDR2 YNNKEL (reference sequence). V lost 4 bases and J lost 7; bases outside the gene matches: 15. The CDR3 protein is CASSPESDRGDGEQYF. In nucleotides, the CDR3 is TGTGCCAGCAGCCCTGAAAGTGACAGGGGTGATGGTGAGCAGTACTTC.

This clonotype was seen ten or more times. This chain joins TRBV15 and TRBJ2-5; D remains unclear. The CDR3 length is 14 residues. V lost 1 base, J lost 0 bases, and 6 bases lay in between. Germline-derived CDR1 and CDR2 are LNHNV and YYDKDF (reference sequence). CDR3 in DNA: TGTGCCACCAGCAGAGGTGGGGACCAAGAGACCCAGTACTTC. Protein sequence: CATSRGGDQETQYF.

V usage is TRBV7-2 and J usage is TRBJ2-7; 10 bases map to TRBD2. The trim removed 8 bases at V and 4 bases at J, leaving 2 bases unmatched. This CDR3 region has 12 residues. The germline gives CDR1 SGHTA, CDR2 FQGNSA. CDR3 bases: TGTGCCAGCGGACTAGCGGAATACGAGCAGTACTTC. Amino acid sequence: CASGLAEYEQYF.

The genes are TRBV12-3 or TRBV12-4 and TRBJ1-1; 10 nucleotides agree with TRBD1. With 7 bases clipped from V and 4 bases from J, the junction kept 6 bases outside the gene matches. The CDR3 has 14 residues. CDR3 sequence reads: CASTRQGARTEAFF. CDR3 in DNA: TGTGCCAGCACCAGACAGGGGGCGCGCACTGAAGCTTTCTTT.

This clonotype was counted many times. This chain joins TRBV28 and TRBJ2-7; the D is unclear. Per germline, CDR1 MDHEN and CDR2 SYDVKM. This CDR3 is 13 amino acids long. V lost 6 bases and J 3 bases, leaving 12 bases between the germline ends. The CDR3 reads CASSPRYDYEQYF. The DNA of the CDR3 is TGTGCCAGCAGCCCAAGGTACGACTACGAGCAGTACTTC.

The chain carries TRBV2 and TRBJ2-7; 9 bases match TRBD1. J was trimmed by 3 bases and V by 6 bases; bases with no gene match: 12. The CDR3 runs to 16 residues. CDR1 SNHLY and CDR2 FYNNEI come from the germline V gene. The CDR3 sequence is CASRPGTGKGNYEQYF. DNA of the CDR3: TGTGCCAGCAGACCCGGGACAGGGAAAGGGAACTACGAGCAGTACTTC.

This clonotype has more than one count but fewer than ten. J is TRBJ2-1 and V is TRBV6-1; 8 bases agree with TRBD1. Germline CDR1 reads MNHNS; CDR2 reads SASEGT. With V trimmed by 6 bases and J by 7 bases, 14 bases remained unmatched. The CDR3 runs 16 residues. The chain's CDR3 is CASRDMARGRQNEQFF. The CDR3 bases are TGTGCCAGCAGGGATATGGCCAGGGGGCGGCAAAATGAGCAGTTCTTC.

This clonotype was picked up a small number of times. This rearrangement joins TRBV29-1 to TRBJ2-3, with D possibly matching TRBD2 (5 bases). V was trimmed by 7 bases and J by 6 bases, leaving 20 bases between them. The length of the CDR3 is 14 residues. Germline lookup yields CDR1 SQVTM and CDR2 ANQGSEA. The CDR3 DNA follows: TGCAGCGCCGAGGCGGCAGAGGGTTCCGATACGCAGTATTTT. This translates into CSAEAAEGSDTQYF.

This clonotype showed up many times. This chain uses TRBV7-2 with TRBJ2-1; weak D call: TRBD2 (5 bases). The J call is doubtful: the DNA matches TRBJ2-7 better. The V gene's germline CDR1 is SGHTA and CDR2 FQGNSA. The CDR3 spans 15 residues. This chain's CDR3 is CASSLAAATYNEQYF. For the CDR3, the DNA is TGTGCCAGCAGCTTAGCAGCGGCTACCTACAATGAGCAGTACTTC.

Many counts were recorded for this clonotype. The chain combines TRBV10-3 with TRBJ2-2, with D hard to call. This CDR3 has 18 amino acids. Germline V gene lookup returns CDR1 ENHRY and CDR2 SYGVKD. Trimming took off 3 bases at V and 0 bases at J, with 17 bases between the two ends. CDR3 DNA sequence: TGTGCCATCAGTGACCCGTTTATTGGAGATACGAACACCGGGGAGCTGTTTTTT. Protein product: CAISDPFIGDTNTGELFF.

This clonotype was seen just once. The chain uses TRBV21-1 and TRBJ2-1; the D call in the table, TRBD2, was not verified against the DNA. TRBV21-1 is labeled a pseudogene. The CDR3 spans 17 residues. CDR3: CASITTKLVLSYNEQFF. The CDR3 nucleotides read TGTGCCAGCATCACCACCAAACTAGTTTTATCCTACAATGAGCAGTTCTTC.

This clonotype was counted only a few times. The V and J genes are TRBV4-3 and TRBJ1-2, with unresolved D. CDR1 LGHNA and CDR2 YSLEER come from the germline V gene. The CDR3 sequence is 15 residues long. The V and J ends lost 0 bases and 0 bases respectively, with 8 bases between them. The CDR3 nucleotides are TGCGCCAGCAGCCAAGATGGCCCAGCTAACTATGGCTACACCTTC. Residues: CASSQDGPANYGYTF.

This chain's CDR3 is CSAVRESDTQYF. DNA for the CDR3: TGCAGTGCTGTGCGGGAGTCAGATACGCAGTATTTT. The rearrangement links TRBV20-1 to TRBJ2-3, with 7 bases aligning to TRBD2. CDR1 is DFQATT, CDR2 SNEGSKA, per germline (reference sequence). CDR3 length: 12 amino acids. With V trimmed by 5 bases and J by 4 bases, 3 bases remained unmatched.

The CDR3 bases are TGTGCCAGCAGCGTAAGGGCGGGAGTTACGTACAATGAGCAGTTCTTC. Amino acid sequence: CASSVRAGVTYNEQFF. This chain joins TRBV9 and TRBJ2-1; TRBD2 matches 7 bases. The V gene's germline CDR1 is SGDLS and CDR2 YYNGEE. V shed 1 base, J shed 4 bases, and the junction held 8 bases outside the gene matches. The CDR3 totals 16 residues.

The V call is TRBV29-1, the J call TRBJ2-7; D is perhaps TRBD2 (7 bases). The end of the DNA is better explained by TRBJ2-5, so the J call may be wrong. The length of the CDR3 is 15 residues. The germline CDR1 and CDR2 sequences are SQVTM and ANQGSEA. This CDR3 reads CSVVGQKGGGETQYF. For the CDR3, the DNA is TGCAGCGTTGTTGGCCAGAAGGGGGGGGGAGAGACCCAGTACTTC.

The chain combines TRBV7-2 with TRBJ2-5; the D call may be TRBD1 or TRBD2 (6 bases each). Germline-derived CDR1 and CDR2 are SGHTA and FQGNSA. The V end lost 2 bases, the J end lost 5 bases, and 12 bases lay between the germline ends. This CDR3 has 14 amino acids. The chain's CDR3 is CASSLSRGAETQYF. The CDR3 DNA reads as TGTGCCAGCAGCTTATCAAGGGGGGCGGAGACCCAGTACTTC.